These 27 T cell receptor beta chains share one sample of origin, sequenced in a study of glioma-infiltrating T cells after dendritic cell vaccination listed by TCRdb under 2016. Preparation of the library involved the immunoSEQ multiplex PCR assay. Imported from immuneACCESS, the table was reduced by TCRdb to in-frame sequences with V and J called. These copies leave out some clones; in studies compared against another copy, an unresolved V gene accounts for under half, and the cause of the remainder is not known. For this sample the table gives approximately 90,000 clones, of which approximately 75% were detected only once. The ten largest clones represent 2% to 2.5% of the sample. The time point label corresponds to: after dendritic cell vaccination, including at tumor progression/relapse. Material: blood, obtained after dendritic cell vaccination. The source of these receptors is a human donor with glioblastoma.

The rearrangement joins TRBV11-2 to TRBJ2-3, with D possibly TRBD2 on 5 matching bases. Germline V gene lookup returns CDR1 SGHAT and CDR2 FQNNGV. Trimming shortened V by 4 bases and J by 3 bases, and 11 bases separated the two germline ends. The CDR3 extends over 14 amino acids. The CDR3 DNA sequence: TGTGCCAGCAGCTCAATTCGGACTACAGATACGCAGTATTTT. Protein product: CASSSIRTTDTQYF.

In the case of this clone: Relative to the germline gene, one junction end is altered; a read error may explain this. This chain links TRBV13 with TRBJ2-1; the D is unclear. CDR1 is PRHDT and CDR2 is FYEKMQ in the germline V gene (reference sequence). This CDR3 comprises 13 residues. The CDR3 loop reads CASSLALSDHPIF. The CDR3 DNA reads TGTGCCAGCAGCTTAGCGTTATCAGATCACCCGATCTTC.

V gene TRBV2 combines with J gene TRBJ2-2; D might be TRBD2 (6 bases). CDR1 SNHLY and CDR2 FYNNEI come from the germline V gene. This CDR3 is built from 15 residues. V was cut by 3 bases and J by 4 bases, with 12 bases left in between. CDR3 bases: TGTGCCAGCAGTGACGTAGCGGAGGGCACCGGGGAGCTGTTTTTT. This codes for CASSDVAEGTGELFF.

The chain employs TRBV7-2 and TRBJ2-4, with D perhaps matching TRBD1 (5 bases). Trimming stripped 1 base from V and 7 bases from J, with 8 bases between. Germline V gene sequence: CDR1 SGHTA, CDR2 FQGNSA. CDR3 size: 13 residues. CDR3 bases: TGTGCCAGCAGCTTAGACAGGCGGAACATTCAGTACTTC. Amino acid sequence: CASSLDRRNIQYF.

This clone was seen more than once but under ten times. The chain couples TRBV19 to TRBJ1-3; D uncertain. From germline, CDR1 is LNHDA and CDR2 SQIVND (reference sequence). With 4 bases removed from V and 8 bases from J, the gap between germline ends came to 15 bases. This CDR3 spans 14 amino acids. The CDR3 nucleotides are TGTGCCAGTAGTAGGCAAACGGATCGGGACACCATATATTTT. This translates into CASSRQTDRDTIYF.

The chain has TRBV7-2 and TRBJ2-1; 7 bases are shared with TRBD2. The CDR3 runs to 15 residues. With V trimmed by 2 bases and J by 10 bases, 11 bases remained unmatched. Germline V gene data show CDR1 as SGHTA and CDR2 as FQGNSA. The CDR3 DNA follows: TGTGCCAGCAGCTTATTTGCGGCGGGAGCTTGGGAGCAGTTCTTC. It specifies CASSLFAAGAWEQFF.

V usage is TRBV29-1 and J usage is TRBJ2-7, with 8 bases that match TRBD2. The CDR3 length is 15 residues. Unmatched junction bases numbered 11, after V lost 2 bases and J lost 5 bases. From germline, CDR1 is SQVTM and CDR2 ANQGSEA. The CDR3 protein is CSVEIYGRAPHEQYF. DNA of the CDR3: TGCAGCGTTGAAATTTACGGGAGGGCCCCCCACGAGCAGTACTTC.

This clone was seen just once. The CDR3 spells CASGLDRRNEQFF. The CDR3 DNA is TGTGCTAGTGGTTTGGACAGGCGGAATGAGCAGTTCTTC. The chain joins TRBV12-5 to TRBJ2-1; the D gene is possibly TRBD1 (5 bases). This CDR3 is built from 13 residues. Per the germline V gene, CDR1 is LGHNT and CDR2 is FRNRAP. V dropped 1 base and J dropped 7 bases, with 8 bases sitting between them.

This clone turned up a few times. V usage is TRBV6-5 and J usage is TRBJ2-7; possibly TRBD1 for D (5 bases). The V end was cut by 2 bases, the J end by 0 bases, with 8 bases between. The CDR3 is 14 amino acids. Germline V lookup: CDR1 MNHEY, CDR2 SVGAGI. This CDR3 reads CASSYATASYEQYF. CDR3 sequence (DNA): TGTGCCAGCAGTTACGCGACAGCCTCCTACGAGCAGTACTTC.

The sample holds a few counts of this clone. The rearrangement links TRBV6-4 to TRBJ2-3, with 9 bases matching TRBD1. V shed 6 bases, J shed 2 bases, and the junction held 6 bases outside the gene matches. Germline-derived CDR1 and CDR2 are MRHNA and SNTAGT. The CDR3 totals 15 residues. The CDR3 nucleotides read TGTGCCAGCAGGCCGGGACAGGGCGACACAGATACGCAGTATTTT. This codes for CASRPGQGDTDTQYF.

The chain carries TRBV7-9 and TRBJ1-3, with D possibly being TRBD1 (5 bases). Looked up from germline, CDR1 is SEHNR and CDR2 is FQNEAQ (reference sequence). The CDR3 covers 16 residues. With 2 bases removed from V and 0 bases from J, the gap between germline ends came to 11 bases. The CDR3 nucleotides are TGTGCCAGCAGCTTAAAGACAGCCAGCTCTGGAAACACCATATATTTT. It specifies CASSLKTASSGNTIYF. The variable domain in full, completed from reference TRBV7-9 and TRBJ1-3, reads DTGVSQNPRHKITKRGQNVTFRCDPISEHNRLYWYRQTLGQGPEFLTYFQNEAQLEKSRLLSDRFSAERPKGSFSTLEIQRTEQGDSAMYLCASSLKTASSGNTIYFGEGSWLTVV.

This chain links TRBV5-6 with TRBJ2-1; 11 bases agree with TRBD2. Trimming removed 1 base from V and 7 bases from J; junction bases left unmatched: 4. The length of the CDR3 is 15 residues. CDR1 and CDR2 (germline): SGHDT, YYEEEE. The chain's CDR3 is CASSLYWTSGNEQFF. The CDR3 nucleotides are TGTGCCAGCAGCTTGTATTGGACTAGCGGGAATGAGCAGTTCTTC.

The chain is built from TRBV14 and TRBJ1-2; 10 nucleotides agree with TRBD1. V trimming: 4 bases; J trimming: 2 bases; junction bases outside the gene matches: 13. The germline V gene has CDR1 SGHDN and CDR2 FVKESK. This CDR3 is built from 18 residues. In DNA form, the CDR3 reads TGTGCCAGCAGCCTCAGAAAAACGGGGACAGGGGCGAACTATGGCTACACCTTC. Translation: CASSLRKTGTGANYGYTF.

V is TRBV11-2 and J is TRBJ2-4, with a possible D match to TRBD1 (6 bases). The CDR3 covers 20 residues. Germline lookup yields CDR1 SGHAT and CDR2 FQNNGV. V shed 0 bases and J shed 0 bases, with 21 bases lying between them. The CDR3 DNA sequence: TGTGCCAGCAGCTTAGACTCGTTCGCCCCGGGACAACCAGCCAAAAACATTCAGTACTTC. This codes for CASSLDSFAPGQPAKNIQYF.

The chain combines TRBV11-3 with TRBJ2-1; tentative D call: TRBD1 (6 bases). Trimming removed 5 bases from V and 6 bases from J, with 8 bases in between. In germline, CDR1 is SGHNT, CDR2 YENEEA. The CDR3 is made up of 12 amino acids. The CDR3 DNA is TGTGCCAGCAGCCGGGACATCAATGAGCAGTTCTTC. Protein product: CASSRDINEQFF.

This clone was observed a handful of times. This chain links TRBV5-1 with TRBJ2-3; 9 nucleotides align to TRBD2. The CDR3 length is 17 residues. V shed 0 bases and J 0 bases; nucleotides not matched to a gene: 5. Germline assignment: CDR1 SGHRS and CDR2 YFSETQ. CDR3 in DNA: TGCGCCAGCAGCTTGGGATTTACTAGCGGGAGCACAGATACGCAGTATTTT. It yields the protein CASSLGFTSGSTDTQYF.

This clone was counted between two and nine times. The chain carries TRBV7-2 and TRBJ1-6; D gene unclear. Between the trimmed V and J ends, which lost 10 bases and 0 bases, there was a span of 10 bases. CDR1 is SGHTA, CDR2 FQGNSA, per germline. The CDR3 runs to 14 residues. CDR3 sequence reads: CATPRSSYNSPLHF. The CDR3 DNA reads as TGTGCCACCCCACGTAGCTCCTATAATTCACCCCTCCACTTT.

The rearrangement joins TRBV11-2 to TRBJ1-4; no clear D. Trimming shortened V by 5 bases and J by 5 bases, and 24 bases separated the two germline ends. The CDR3 loop spans 18 amino acids. Germline V gene sequence: CDR1 SGHAT, CDR2 FQNNGV. The CDR3 sequence: CASSAKGQAGQRNEKLFF. The CDR3 nucleotides read TGTGCCAGCAGCGCGAAAGGGCAGGCCGGCCAGCGGAATGAAAAACTGTTTTTT. The variable domain in full, with the rest retrieved from reference TRBV11-2 and TRBJ1-4, is EAGVAQSPRYKIIEKRQSVAFWCNPISGHATLYWYQQILGQGPKLLIQFQNNGVVDDSQLPKDRFSAERLKGVDSTLKIQPAKLEDSAVYLCASSAKGQAGQRNEKLFFGSGTQLSVL.

The gene calls are TRBV28 and TRBJ2-7, with 8 bases identical to TRBD2. Trimming at V came to 4 bases and at J to 6 bases, leaving 11 bases not matched to a gene. The CDR3 consists of 15 residues. CDR1 is MDHEN and CDR2 is SYDVKM in the germline V gene. CDR3 in DNA: TGTGCCAGCAGTTCCCTCTCGAAGGCGGGAGGCGAGCAGTACGTC. Its translation is CASSSLSKAGGEQYV.

The chain has TRBV6-5 and TRBJ2-5, with D tentatively TRBD1 (6 bases). V lost 5 bases and J 5 bases, leaving 9 bases between the germline ends. CDR3 length equals 12 residues. Germline-derived CDR1 and CDR2 are MNHEY and SVGAGI. The DNA for the CDR3 is TGTGCCAGCAGTCGGGACACGGAGACCCAGTACTTC. This translates into CASSRDTETQYF.

A few counts support this clone. V usage is TRBV6-1 and J usage is TRBJ2-7, with D perhaps matching TRBD1 (5 bases). The CDR3 consists of 13 residues. The V gene's germline CDR1 is MNHNS and CDR2 SASEGT. Trimming removed 6 bases at V and 2 bases at J, with 11 bases between. The CDR3 loop is CASSVGPTYEQYV. CDR3 DNA: TGTGCCAGCAGCGTGGGGCCTACCTACGAGCAGTACGTC.

Only a few counts were recorded for this clone. The J gene is TRBJ2-5, the V gene TRBV5-1; D unresolved. Germline CDR1 reads SGHRS; CDR2 reads YFSETQ. The CDR3 runs 13 residues. Trimming removed 4 bases at V and 1 base at J, with 8 bases between. The CDR3 sequence is CASSPGSQETQYF. In nucleotides, the CDR3 is TGCGCCAGCAGCCCCGGGTCCCAAGAGACCCAGTACTTC.

This sequence joins TRBV5-6 and TRBJ2-5, with D possibly matching TRBD1 (5 bases). CDR3 length: 12 amino acids. Germline assignment: CDR1 SGHDT and CDR2 YYEEEE. V lost 2 bases, J lost 11 bases, and 13 bases lay in between. CDR3 in amino acids: CASSFQGLQQYF. CDR3 nucleotide sequence: TGTGCCAGCAGCTTTCAGGGTTTGCAGCAGTACTTC.

This clone turned up a few times. V and J are TRBV6-5 and TRBJ2-2, with D possibly matching TRBD1 (5 bases). Germline CDR1 is MNHEY and CDR2 is SVGAGI. The CDR3 covers 16 residues. V lost 0 bases, J lost 9 bases, and 17 bases lay in between. As DNA, the CDR3 is TGTGCCAGCAGTTACTCGATATCAGGGCTTACTAGGGAGCTGTTTTTT. Its protein is CASSYSISGLTRELFF.

The chain uses TRBV4-2 and TRBJ2-1; 7 bases agree with TRBD1. CDR3 length equals 14 residues. The J segment lost 8 bases and the V segment lost 0 bases, leaving 4 bases of the junction unmatched. In germline, CDR1 is LGHNA, CDR2 YNFKEQ. CDR3 residues: CASSQDFQGDEQFF. CDR3 sequence (DNA): TGTGCCAGCAGCCAAGATTTTCAGGGGGATGAGCAGTTCTTC.

V is TRBV5-1 and J is TRBJ1-5, with unresolved D. The V and J ends lost 0 bases and 7 bases respectively, with 14 bases between them. This CDR3 contains 15 residues. Germline CDR1 SGHRS, CDR2 YFSETQ. The CDR3 spells CASSLGVTEGQPQHF. CDR3 DNA: TGCGCCAGCAGCTTGGGGGTGACGGAGGGACAGCCCCAGCATTTT.

The CDR3 is CASTAYNEQFF. The CDR3 coding sequence is TGTGCCAGTACCGCCTACAATGAGCAGTTCTTC. The chain has TRBV19 and TRBJ2-1; D not certain. With 7 bases removed from V and 2 bases from J, the gap between germline ends came to 3 bases. Germline-derived CDR1 and CDR2 are LNHDA and SQIVND (reference sequence). This CDR3 is built from 11 residues.